One and the same sample provided the 21 T cell receptor beta chains below, sequenced in a study of a mutant IDH1 vaccine in newly diagnosed glioma. Sequencing used immunoSEQ multiplex PCR; TCRdb keeps in-frame clones, though not all of them. The repertoire consists of about 88,000 clones, with almost 85% occurring once and the leading ten covering about 5.6%. Time point reported: baseline, week 1 (first vaccination visit). Treatment given: pre-vaccination baseline after standard-of-care therapy. Specimen: PBMCs, collected from a glioma patient treated with radiotherapy, temozolomide or both. The receptors shown here come from a man aged 40-55 years with glioma. Some clones in this sample may be carry-over from other donors' samples.

The V and J genes are TRBV6-5 and TRBJ1-2, with 7 bases that match TRBD1. Germline V gene lookup returns CDR1 MNHEY and CDR2 SVGAGI. There are 14 residues in the CDR3. V was clipped by 5 bases and J by 2 bases; unmatched bases: 5. CDR3 amino acids: CASSPTGSNYGYTF. CDR3 DNA sequence: TGTGCCAGCAGTCCGACAGGGAGCAACTATGGCTACACCTTC.

This rearrangement joins TRBV2 to TRBJ1-1, with 7 bases identical to TRBD1. V trimming: 7 bases; J trimming: 8 bases; junction bases outside the gene matches: 10. Germline CDR1 is SNHLY and CDR2 is FYNNEI. This CDR3 is 13 amino acids long. This chain's CDR3 is CASTSETGWEAFF. The CDR3 coding sequence is TGTGCCAGCACCTCTGAGACAGGGTGGGAAGCTTTCTTT.

This rearrangement joins TRBV6-5 to TRBJ2-2, with D perhaps given as TRBD1 or TRBD2 (6 bases each). CDR1 is MNHEY and CDR2 is SVGAGI in the germline V gene. The V gene lost 7 bases and the J gene lost 8 bases, with 20 bases spanning the gap. This CDR3 has 15 amino acids. CDR3 in amino acids: CASNKLRGGGGELFF. CDR3 DNA sequence: TGTGCCAGCAACAAGTTACGAGGGGGAGGTGGGGAGCTGTTTTTT.

The chain recombines TRBV6-5 with TRBJ2-2; no reliable D call. The CDR3 sequence is 13 residues long. Germline loops: CDR1 MNHEY, CDR2 SVGAGI. V lost 2 bases to trimming and J lost 3 bases, with 4 bases between them. For the CDR3, the DNA is TGTGCCAGCAGTTACGCATACACCGGGGAGCTGTTTTTT. Translated, it gives CASSYAYTGELFF.

A note on this clone: This specimen includes other DNA sequences encoding the same CDR3. V is TRBV6-5 and J is TRBJ1-5; possible D gene TRBD1, 6 bases. The length of the CDR3 is 14 residues. Per germline, CDR1 MNHEY and CDR2 SVGAGI. Trimming stripped 5 bases from V and 1 base from J, with 9 bases between. The CDR3: CASSPQGSNQPQHF. In DNA, the CDR3 is TGTGCCAGCAGTCCCCAGGGGAGCAATCAGCCCCAGCATTTT.

The J gene is TRBJ1-1, the V gene TRBV29-1; tentatively, D is TRBD1 (5 bases). The CDR3 spans 13 residues. The V and J ends lost 7 bases and 1 base respectively, with 13 bases between them. Germline values: CDR1 SQVTM, CDR2 ANQGSEA. Written as DNA, the CDR3 is TGCAGCGGGCAGGCGGGGACGAACACTGAAGCTTTCTTT. It is translated as CSGQAGTNTEAFF.

J is TRBJ2-7 and V is TRBV6-6, with TRBD2 matching over 13 bases. The V gene's germline CDR1 is MNHNY and CDR2 SVGAGI (reference sequence). V was pared by 6 bases and J by 4 bases, with 9 bases of the junction left unmatched. The CDR3 is made up of 16 amino acids. CDR3 sequence: CASSGAQGLAGYEQYF. CDR3 in DNA: TGTGCCAGCAGCGGAGCGCAGGGACTAGCGGGATACGAGCAGTACTTC.

This chain links TRBV5-1 with TRBJ2-5; 10 nucleotides agree with TRBD2. CDR1 SGHRS and CDR2 YFSETQ come from the germline V gene. V was pared by 3 bases and J by 9 bases, with 14 bases of the junction left unmatched. CDR3 size: 16 residues. The CDR3 is CASSWAFVGAGGSQYF. Here the CDR3 DNA reads TGCGCCAGCAGCTGGGCGTTCGTTGGAGCGGGGGGGTCCCAGTACTTC.

CDR3 loop: CASGLVLYNEQFF. The CDR3 nucleotides read TGTGCCAGCGGGTTGGTCCTCTACAATGAGCAGTTCTTC. The V gene is TRBV6-1, the J gene TRBJ2-1; D is unclear. Trimming pared 8 bases from V and 3 bases from J, leaving 11 bases between. The CDR3 totals 13 residues. Germline loops: CDR1 MNHNS, CDR2 SASEGT.

The chain joins TRBV5-6 to TRBJ2-7, with D perhaps matching TRBD1 (5 bases). CDR3 length: 13 amino acids. V was trimmed by 0 bases and J by 6 bases, leaving 10 bases between them. Looked up from germline, CDR1 is SGHDT and CDR2 is YYEEEE. The DNA for the CDR3 is TGTGCCAGCAGCTTGGACGTCCAGGGCGAGCAGTACTTC. Translated: CASSLDVQGEQYF.

CDR3 nucleotide sequence: TGTGCCAGCAGCCGCAGGGGAGCGGGAGCTGAAAAACTGTTTTTT. This encodes CASSRRGAGAEKLFF. The chain recombines TRBV5-4 with TRBJ1-4, with D perhaps TRBD1 (6 bases). Germline V gives CDR1 SGHNT, CDR2 YYREEE (reference sequence). The V gene lost 4 bases and the J gene lost 7 bases, with 17 bases spanning the gap. CDR3 length: 15 amino acids.

The J gene is TRBJ1-2, the V gene TRBV19, with D maybe TRBD1 (6 bases). Germline V lookup: CDR1 LNHDA, CDR2 SQIVND (reference sequence). Between the trimmed V and J ends, which lost 2 bases and 2 bases, there was a span of 9 bases. The CDR3 contains 14 residues. The CDR3 reads CASSITGTNYGYTF. DNA of the CDR3: TGTGCCAGTAGTATAACAGGGACGAACTATGGCTACACCTTC. Supplemented by reference TRBV19 and TRBJ1-2, the full variable domain reads DGGITQSPKYLFRKEGQNVTLSCEQNLNHDAMYWYRQDPGQGLRLIYYSQIVNDFQKGDIAEGYSVSREKKESFPLTVTSAQKNPTAFYLCASSITGTNYGYTFGSGTRLTVV.

The chain carries TRBV6-6 and TRBJ2-5, with 8 nucleotides matching TRBD2. The CDR3 has 13 amino acids. The trim removed 5 bases at V and 5 bases at J, leaving 4 bases unmatched. Germline V gene data show CDR1 as MNHNY and CDR2 as SVGAGI (reference sequence). The CDR3 bases are TGTGCCAGCAGTCCAGCGGGGGACGAGACCCAGTACTTC. Residues: CASSPAGDETQYF.

In this sample, this clone turned up a few times. The chain is built from TRBV6-5 and TRBJ1-2, with D maybe TRBD1 (5 bases). CDR1 is MNHEY and CDR2 is SVGAGI in the germline V gene. Trimming removed 5 bases from V and 4 bases from J, with 11 bases in between. CDR3 length: 13 amino acids. The CDR3 DNA sequence: TGTGCCAGCAGTGGCGGGGCTTTCTATGGCTACACCTTC. Its protein product is CASSGGAFYGYTF.

In its sample, this clone was seen once. The chain is built from TRBV5-5 and TRBJ1-4; D is possibly TRBD1 (5 bases). CDR3 length equals 15 residues. CDR1 is SGHKS, CDR2 YYEKEE, per germline (reference sequence). V was clipped by 4 bases and J by 8 bases, with 18 bases between them. The CDR3 coding sequence is TGTGCCAGCAGCGCCCTTGGGCAGGGAAGCGAAAAACTGTTTTTT. Its translation is CASSALGQGSEKLFF.

The chain recombines TRBV6-5 with TRBJ2-7, with D unresolved. Trimming cost V 2 bases and J 2 bases, with 13 bases left between them. CDR1 and CDR2 from the germline V gene are MNHEY and SVGAGI. This CDR3 is 15 amino acids long. Written as DNA, the CDR3 is TGTGCCAGCAGTTACGTCGGTAGTCCACCCTACGAGCAGTACTTC. Its protein is CASSYVGSPPYEQYF.

J is TRBJ1-1 and V is TRBV5-1; D uncertain. Germline values: CDR1 SGHRS, CDR2 YFSETQ. This CDR3 has 14 residues. Trimming removed 0 bases at V and 2 bases at J, with 8 bases between. Here the CDR3 reads CASSLVAYNTEAFF. CDR3 nucleotides: TGCGCCAGCAGCTTGGTTGCGTACAACACTGAAGCTTTCTTT.

The chain couples TRBV6-1 to TRBJ2-2, with TRBD2 as a possible D gene (5 bases). The CDR3 runs to 14 residues. The ends were cut back, 8 bases at V and 6 bases at J, with 16 bases in the middle. CDR1 is MNHNS and CDR2 is SASEGT in the germline V gene. DNA for the CDR3: TGTGCCAGCGCAGACACGGGGTTCCCCGGGGAGCTGTTTTTT. This gives the protein CASADTGFPGELFF.

This chain links TRBV2 with TRBJ1-5; D is unclear. The V gene lost 5 bases and the J gene lost 0 bases, with 5 bases spanning the gap. This CDR3 contains 13 residues. CDR1 and CDR2 from the germline V gene are SNHLY and FYNNEI. CDR3 region: CASSRDSNQPQHF. CDR3 nucleotide sequence: TGTGCCAGCAGTCGTGATAGCAATCAGCCCCAGCATTTT.

In its sample, this clone was seen a few times. The chain uses TRBV30 and TRBJ1-5; 7 bases agree with TRBD1. V lost 3 bases to trimming and J lost 5 bases; unmatched junction nucleotides: 4. The CDR3 is 13 residues long. Germline values: CDR1 GTSNPN, CDR2 SVGIG (reference sequence). The CDR3 protein is CAWSTGEDQPQHF. CDR3 coding DNA: TGTGCCTGGAGCACAGGGGAGGATCAGCCCCAGCATTTT.

J is TRBJ1-2 and V is TRBV25-1; D is undetermined. Looked up from germline, CDR1 is MGHDK and CDR2 is SYGVNS. This CDR3 is 13 amino acids long. The germline V and J ends were trimmed by 7 bases and 5 bases, with 14 bases remaining between them. CDR3 in amino acids: CASTDSYEYGYTF. The CDR3 nucleotides are TGTGCCAGCACGGACTCGTACGAATATGGCTACACCTTC.